This TCR beta chain was recovered during a study of T-cell reconstitution after alpha-beta-depleted transplantation in children. During its preparation, the TCRbeta library received unique molecular identifiers. TCRdb called the PCR reads again in MiXCR, with one record for every CDR3 protein. The data contain approximately 490,000 distinct CDR3 sequences, around 13% of them singletons. This clonotype was seen a handful of times. The junction had 8 bases not matched to a gene; V was cut back by 2 bases and J by 9 bases. Germline assignment: CDR1 MNHEY and CDR2 SVGAGI. The CDR3 sequence is 14 residues long.

The TCR comes from a human donor who donated a stem cell graft to a child with combined immunodeficiency. Sequences were derived from PBMCs from the stem cell graft donor, sampled from the stem cell graft. V gene TRBV6-5 combines with J gene TRBJ2-7; TRBD1 agrees at 9 bases. DNA of the CDR3: TGTGCCAGCAGTTACAGCGGGACAGGGAGGGTGCAGTACTTC. Translation: CASSYSGTGRVQYF.